Each of the 23 T cell receptor beta chains below was sequenced from the same sample in a study of T cell responses to AZD1222 COVID-19 vaccine. Clones were sequenced by immunoSEQ multiplex PCR, and TCRdb holds only the in-frame ones, with some missing. The table records 110,000 to 150,000 clones, approximately 91% of them present only once. Sequenced material: peripheral blood, taken 28 days after the second AZD1222 dose. These receptors were collected from an adult who received the AZD1222 COVID-19 vaccine.

As DNA, the CDR3 is TGTGCCAGCAGTGAAAAGGCGAGTTATTCACCCCTCCACTTT. This sequence encodes CASSEKASYSPLHF. The chain uses TRBV2 and TRBJ1-6; the D is unclear. Germline V gene data show CDR1 as SNHLY and CDR2 as FYNNEI. The CDR3 length is 14 residues. Trimming stripped 2 bases from V and 8 bases from J, with 10 bases between.

V and J are TRBV7-8 and TRBJ1-1, with 7 nucleotides matching TRBD1. Trimming removed 5 bases from V and 7 bases from J; junction bases left unmatched: 7. Germline-derived CDR1 and CDR2 are SGHVS and FQNEAQ. CDR3 length: 13 residues. The CDR3 spells CASSRYGQDEAFF. The CDR3 DNA sequence: TGTGCCAGCAGCCGATACGGACAGGATGAAGCTTTCTTT.

The chain is built from TRBV5-1 and TRBJ1-1, with a tentative D call TRBD1 (6 bases). The CDR3 length is 13 residues. In germline, CDR1 is SGHRS, CDR2 YFSETQ. Deletions cut 4 bases from V and 4 bases from J, with 11 bases between. The CDR3 bases are TGCGCCAGCAGCACCGGACAGTTCACTGAAGCTTTCTTT. Its translation: CASSTGQFTEAFF.

The V gene is TRBV4-2, the J gene TRBJ1-5; D may be TRBD1 (5 bases). V dropped 1 base and J dropped 7 bases, with 20 bases sitting between them. CDR3 length: 17 amino acids. Germline-derived CDR1 and CDR2 are LGHNA and YNFKEQ. CDR3 sequence: CASSQGSVQGREQPQHF. In DNA, the CDR3 is TGTGCCAGCAGCCAAGGCTCCGTGCAGGGCAGGGAGCAGCCCCAGCATTTT.

The chain links TRBV7-6 to TRBJ1-1; 11 nucleotides agree with TRBD1. V shed 5 bases and J 6 bases; nucleotides not matched to a gene: 17. Germline V CDR1 and CDR2: SGHVS, FNYEAQ. The CDR3 runs 18 residues. As DNA, the CDR3 is TGTGCCAGCAGCCCTGAGACCCAGGACAGGGGGCTCGGGGCTGAAGCTTTCTTT. The encoded protein is CASSPETQDRGLGAEAFF.

The rearrangement uses TRBV7-2 and TRBJ1-5; D is undetermined. The length of the CDR3 is 13 residues. Germline V CDR1 and CDR2: SGHTA, FQGNSA. V shed 5 bases and J shed 4 bases, with 9 bases lying between them. CDR3 region: CASSPQGNQPQHF. The CDR3 DNA reads TGTGCCAGCAGCCCTCAAGGGAATCAGCCCCAGCATTTT.

The chain is built from TRBV9 and TRBJ1-1; D is possibly TRBD1 (6 bases). V was trimmed by 4 bases and J by 0 bases, leaving 13 bases between them. The CDR3 contains 15 residues. Germline CDR1 SGDLS, CDR2 YYNGEE. CDR3 region: CASSPYGQLNTEAFF. The DNA of the CDR3 is TGTGCCAGCAGCCCATACGGACAGCTGAACACTGAAGCTTTCTTT.

CDR3 in amino acids: CASSLGSGALTDTQYF. The CDR3 nucleotides read TGTGCCAGCAGCTTGGGGTCCGGGGCCCTCACAGATACGCAGTATTTT. The V and J genes are TRBV5-6 and TRBJ2-3; D is perhaps TRBD1 or TRBD2 (5 bases each). CDR3 length: 16 amino acids. The germline V gene encodes CDR1 SGHDT and CDR2 YYEEEE. The V end lost 0 bases, the J end lost 2 bases, and 13 bases lay between the germline ends.

The V gene is TRBV5-6, the J gene TRBJ2-3; 10 positions match TRBD2. V trimming: 4 bases; J trimming: 3 bases; junction bases outside the gene matches: 5. The germline V gene encodes CDR1 SGHDT and CDR2 YYEEEE. CDR3 size: 15 residues. The CDR3 spells CASSQSLAGTDTQYF. The CDR3 DNA sequence: TGTGCCAGCAGCCAATCACTAGCGGGAACAGATACGCAGTATTTT. The variable domain in full, completed from reference TRBV5-6 and TRBJ2-3, reads DAGVTQSPTHLIKTRGQQVTLRCSPKSGHDTVSWYQQALGQGPQFIFQYYEEEERQRGNFPDRFSGHQFPNYSSELNVNALLLGDSALYLCASSQSLAGTDTQYFGPGTRLTVL.

CDR3 coding DNA: TGTGCCAGCAGCCCCATGGCAGGGGTGGCGGGAAACACCATATATTTT. It codes for CASSPMAGVAGNTIYF. V and J are TRBV11-2 and TRBJ1-3, with D perhaps matching TRBD1 (6 bases). The CDR3 has 16 amino acids. CDR1 is SGHAT, CDR2 FQNNGV, per germline. The ends were cut back, 5 bases at V and 4 bases at J, with 18 bases in the middle.

This chain connects TRBV29-1 to TRBJ1-1; D is perhaps TRBD1 (5 bases). V lost 7 bases to trimming and J lost 0 bases, with 18 bases between them. From germline, CDR1 is SQVTM and CDR2 ANQGSEA. The CDR3 has 15 residues. CDR3 DNA: TGCAGCGCCCCTAACTCCGGGACCGTGAACACTGAAGCTTTCTTT. It translates to CSAPNSGTVNTEAFF.

The CDR3 region is CASSTWTADYTF. The CDR3 region has the DNA TGTGCCAGCAGCACATGGACAGCGGACTACACCTTC. The chain joins TRBV7-8 to TRBJ1-2; D perhaps matches TRBD1 (6 bases). V was clipped by 5 bases and J by 10 bases, with 14 bases between them. Per germline, CDR1 SGHVS and CDR2 FQNEAQ. This CDR3 contains 12 residues.

V is TRBV28 and J is TRBJ1-5; the match to TRBD1 covers 12 bases. This CDR3 region has 17 residues. Germline values: CDR1 MDHEN, CDR2 SYDVKM. V shed 4 bases, J shed 6 bases, and the junction held 10 bases outside the gene matches. The CDR3 here is CASSSFGGTGGVQPQHF. The CDR3, as DNA: TGTGCCAGCAGTTCCTTTGGGGGGACAGGGGGCGTTCAGCCCCAGCATTTT.

This sequence joins TRBV6-5 and TRBJ2-7; tentative D call: TRBD1 (6 bases). Germline CDR1 is MNHEY and CDR2 is SVGAGI. V was shortened by 2 bases and J by 4 bases, with 12 bases between the two germline ends. CDR3 length: 14 residues. CDR3 amino acids: CASSYGGPLYEQYF. CDR3 DNA: TGTGCCAGCAGTTACGGGGGCCCACTTTACGAGCAGTACTTC.

This chain uses TRBV3-1 (or the pseudogene TRBV3-2) with TRBJ1-6; D is undetermined. Germline V gene sequence: CDR1 LGHDT, CDR2 YNNKEL (reference sequence). The V end lost 1 base, the J end lost 10 bases, and 5 bases lay between the germline ends. The CDR3 is 12 residues long. For the CDR3, the DNA is TGTGCCAGCAGCCAAGCCGAATCACCCCTCCACTTT. Translation: CASSQAESPLHF.

The chain has TRBV29-1 and TRBJ2-1; 8 bases line up with TRBD2. This CDR3 is built from 15 residues. Germline V gives CDR1 SQVTM, CDR2 ANQGSEA. The trim removed 2 bases at V and 4 bases at J, leaving 7 bases unmatched. The CDR3 is CSVEWLAGDYNEQFF. In nucleotides, the CDR3 is TGCAGCGTTGAATGGCTAGCGGGTGATTACAATGAGCAGTTCTTC.

The chain carries TRBV7-8 and TRBJ2-2, with D perhaps given as TRBD1 or TRBD2 (5 bases each). The germline V gene has CDR1 SGHVS and CDR2 FQNEAQ. The CDR3 sequence is 15 residues long. Trimming removed 0 bases at V and 5 bases at J, with 10 bases between. CDR3 in amino acids: CASSLALGPTGELFF. In DNA form, the CDR3 reads TGTGCCAGCAGCTTAGCCCTGGGACCTACCGGGGAGCTGTTTTTT.

This rearrangement joins TRBV29-1 to TRBJ1-3; a possible D gene is TRBD1 (6 bases). The CDR3 is 15 residues long. Trimming pared 7 bases from V and 0 bases from J, leaving 16 bases between. Germline-derived CDR1 and CDR2 are SQVTM and ANQGSEA. The CDR3 loop is CSAAHLGASGNTIYF. CDR3 nucleotide sequence: TGCAGCGCCGCGCACCTGGGGGCCTCTGGAAACACCATATATTTT.

The rearrangement uses TRBV19 and TRBJ1-2; unclear D gene. The V end was cut by 1 base, the J end by 10 bases, with 16 bases between. The germline V gene encodes CDR1 LNHDA and CDR2 SQIVND (reference sequence). This CDR3 comprises 14 residues. The chain's CDR3 is CASSIGLPGLLYTF. In nucleotides, the CDR3 is TGTGCCAGTAGTATAGGTCTCCCGGGCCTTCTCTACACCTTC.

This chain uses TRBV9 with TRBJ2-5; 7 positions agree with TRBD2. The CDR3 has 14 residues. V lost 4 bases to trimming and J lost 3 bases; unmatched junction nucleotides: 6. The V gene's germline CDR1 is SGDLS and CDR2 YYNGEE. The CDR3 DNA reads as TGTGCCAGCAGCCCCTGGACTAGTGAAGAGACCCAGTACTTC. It translates to CASSPWTSEETQYF.

This clone was seen just once. This chain uses TRBV9 with TRBJ2-2; D uncertain. Germline V gives CDR1 SGDLS, CDR2 YYNGEE. The CDR3 is 15 amino acids. With 2 bases removed from V and 2 bases from J, the gap between germline ends came to 10 bases. The CDR3 DNA is TGTGCCAGCAGCGTTCAGGACCTTAACACCGGGGAGCTGTTTTTT. Protein sequence: CASSVQDLNTGELFF.

This clone occurred a few times. The chain recombines TRBV19 with TRBJ2-1; 13 nucleotides agree with TRBD2. Germline loops: CDR1 LNHDA, CDR2 SQIVND (reference sequence). The V gene end was trimmed by 10 bases and the J gene end by 7 bases; junction bases not matched to a gene: 7. This CDR3 comprises 14 residues. The CDR3 DNA follows: TGTGCCACCACACTAGCGGGAGGGACGAATGAGCAGTTCTTC. It translates to CATTLAGGTNEQFF. The whole variable domain, filled in from reference TRBV19 and TRBJ2-1, reads DGGITQSPKYLFRKEGQNVTLSCEQNLNHDAMYWYRQDPGQGLRLIYYSQIVNDFQKGDIAEGYSVSREKKESFPLTVTSAQKNPTAFYLCATTLAGGTNEQFFGPGTRLTVL.

The V and J genes are TRBV4-1 and TRBJ1-3, with D perhaps matching TRBD1 (6 bases). V was pared by 0 bases and J by 8 bases, with 17 bases between. In germline, CDR1 is MGHRA, CDR2 YSYEKL. This CDR3 region has 16 residues. The CDR3: CASSQDEGIQGDTIYF. The CDR3 region has the DNA TGCGCCAGCAGCCAAGATGAGGGAATACAGGGAGACACCATATATTTT.